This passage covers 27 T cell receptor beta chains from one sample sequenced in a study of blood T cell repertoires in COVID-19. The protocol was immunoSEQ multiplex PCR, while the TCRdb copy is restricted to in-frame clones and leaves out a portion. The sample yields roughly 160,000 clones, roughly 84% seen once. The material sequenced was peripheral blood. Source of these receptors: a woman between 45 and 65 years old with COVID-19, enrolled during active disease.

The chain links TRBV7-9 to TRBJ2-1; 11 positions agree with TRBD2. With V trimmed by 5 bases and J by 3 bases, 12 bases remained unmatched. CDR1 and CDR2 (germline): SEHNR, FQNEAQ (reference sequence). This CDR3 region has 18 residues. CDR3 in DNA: TGTGCCAGCAGCAACGGAAGACTAGCGGGGATCCTCTACAATGAGCAGTTCTTC. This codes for CASSNGRLAGILYNEQFF.

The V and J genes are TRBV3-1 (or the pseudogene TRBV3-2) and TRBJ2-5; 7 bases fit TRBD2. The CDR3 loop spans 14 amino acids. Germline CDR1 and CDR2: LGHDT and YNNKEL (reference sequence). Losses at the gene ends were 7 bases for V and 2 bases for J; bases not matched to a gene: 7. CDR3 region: CASILASGQETQYF. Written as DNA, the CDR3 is TGTGCCAGCATATTGGCTAGCGGACAAGAGACCCAGTACTTC.

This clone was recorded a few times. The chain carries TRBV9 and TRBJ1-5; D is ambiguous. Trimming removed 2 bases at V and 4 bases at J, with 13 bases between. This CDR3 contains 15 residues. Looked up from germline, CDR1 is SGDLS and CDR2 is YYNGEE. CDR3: CASSVAPGGNQPQHF. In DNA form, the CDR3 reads TGTGCCAGCAGCGTTGCACCGGGAGGGAATCAGCCCCAGCATTTT.

CDR3 nucleotides: TGTGCCAGCTCATTCAAAACGACAGGGGTCCAGAATGAGCCCCAGCATTTT. Protein: CASSFKTTGVQNEPQHF. The rearrangement joins TRBV18 to TRBJ1-5; 8 bases map to TRBD1. V lost 5 bases to trimming and J lost 8 bases; unmatched junction nucleotides: 17. CDR1 is KGHSH, CDR2 LQKENI, per germline. This CDR3 has 17 amino acids.

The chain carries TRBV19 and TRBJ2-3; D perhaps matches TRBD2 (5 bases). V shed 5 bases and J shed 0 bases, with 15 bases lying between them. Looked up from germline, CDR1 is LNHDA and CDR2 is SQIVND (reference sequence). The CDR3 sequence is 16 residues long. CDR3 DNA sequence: TGTGCCAGTAGTCTTGGACGGGATTGGAGCACAGATACGCAGTATTTT. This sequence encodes CASSLGRDWSTDTQYF.

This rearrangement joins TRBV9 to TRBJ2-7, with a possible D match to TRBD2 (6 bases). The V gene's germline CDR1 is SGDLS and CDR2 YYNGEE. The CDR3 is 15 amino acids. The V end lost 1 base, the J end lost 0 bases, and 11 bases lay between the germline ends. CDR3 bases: TGTGCCAGCAGCGTATTTGGGGAGGACTCCTACGAGCAGTACTTC. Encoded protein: CASSVFGEDSYEQYF.

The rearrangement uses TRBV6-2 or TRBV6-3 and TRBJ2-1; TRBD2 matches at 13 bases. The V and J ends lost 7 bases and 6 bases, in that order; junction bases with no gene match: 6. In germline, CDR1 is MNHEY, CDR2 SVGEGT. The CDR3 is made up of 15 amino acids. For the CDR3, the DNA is TGTGCCAGCATCCCGGGACTAGCGGGGAGCAATGAGCAGTTCTTC. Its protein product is CASIPGLAGSNEQFF.

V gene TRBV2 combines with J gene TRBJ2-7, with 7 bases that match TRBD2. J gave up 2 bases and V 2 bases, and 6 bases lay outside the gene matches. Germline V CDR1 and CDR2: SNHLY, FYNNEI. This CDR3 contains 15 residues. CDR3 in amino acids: CASSETRGSTYEQYF. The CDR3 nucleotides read TGTGCCAGCAGTGAAACGCGGGGGTCTACCTACGAGCAGTACTTC.

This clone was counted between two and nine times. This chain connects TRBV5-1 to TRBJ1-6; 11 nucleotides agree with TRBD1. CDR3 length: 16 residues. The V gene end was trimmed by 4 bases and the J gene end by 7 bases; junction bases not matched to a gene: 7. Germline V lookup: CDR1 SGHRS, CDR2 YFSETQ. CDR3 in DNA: TGCGCCAGCAGCCCTCGGACAGGGGGCGGGAATTCACCCCTCCACTTT. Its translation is CASSPRTGGGNSPLHF.

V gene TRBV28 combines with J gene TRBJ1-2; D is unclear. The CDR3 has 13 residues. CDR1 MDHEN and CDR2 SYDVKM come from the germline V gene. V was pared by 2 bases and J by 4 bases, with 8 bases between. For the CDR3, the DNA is TGTGCCAGCAGTTTAATACTGAGCTATGGCTACACCTTC. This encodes CASSLILSYGYTF.

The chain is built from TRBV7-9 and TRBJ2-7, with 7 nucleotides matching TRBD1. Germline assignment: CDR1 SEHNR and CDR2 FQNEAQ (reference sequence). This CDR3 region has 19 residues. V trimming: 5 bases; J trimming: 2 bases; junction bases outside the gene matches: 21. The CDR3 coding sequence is TGTGCCAGCAGCCCAGGCGCCATTAAGACAGGGAACCTCGCCTACGAGCAGTACTTC. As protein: CASSPGAIKTGNLAYEQYF. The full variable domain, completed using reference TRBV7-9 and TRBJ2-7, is DTGVSQNPRHKITKRGQNVTFRCDPISEHNRLYWYRQTLGQGPEFLTYFQNEAQLEKSRLLSDRFSAERPKGSFSTLEIQRTEQGDSAMYLCASSPGAIKTGNLAYEQYFGPGTRLTVT.

As DNA, the CDR3 is TGTGCCTTACAGGGATTCTCTGGAAACACCATATATTTT. Translated: CALQGFSGNTIYF. This chain links TRBV30 with TRBJ1-3; D might be TRBD1 (6 bases). Per germline, CDR1 GTSNPN and CDR2 SVGIG (reference sequence). Trimming took 7 bases from V and 0 from J, leaving 10 bases between them. The CDR3 runs 13 residues. Based on the CDR3 plus reference TRBV30 and TRBJ1-3, the full variable domain is SQTIHQWPATLVQPVGSPLSLECTVEGTSNPNLYWYRQAAGRGLQLLFYSVGIGQISSEVPQNLSASRPQDRQFILSSKKLLLSDSGFYLCALQGFSGNTIYFGEGSWLTVV.

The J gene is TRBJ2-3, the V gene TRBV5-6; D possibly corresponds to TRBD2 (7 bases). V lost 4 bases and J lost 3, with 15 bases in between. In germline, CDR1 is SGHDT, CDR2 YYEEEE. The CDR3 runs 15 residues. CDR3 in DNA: TGTGCCAGCAGCCGGATCAGGGGAGGGACAGATACGCAGTATTTT. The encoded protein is CASSRIRGGTDTQYF.

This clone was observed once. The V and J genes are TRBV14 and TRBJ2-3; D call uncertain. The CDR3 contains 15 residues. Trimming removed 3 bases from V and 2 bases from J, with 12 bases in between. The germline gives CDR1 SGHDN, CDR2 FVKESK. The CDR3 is CASSHIASFTDTQYF. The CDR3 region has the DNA TGTGCCAGCAGCCACATAGCATCATTCACAGATACGCAGTATTTT.

The CDR3 bases are TGTGCCAGCAACTTCGGTTCGAGTGAAAAACTGTTTTTT. This gives the protein CASNFGSSEKLFF. This rearrangement joins TRBV7-9 to TRBJ1-4; D is undetermined. Germline loops: CDR1 SEHNR, CDR2 FQNEAQ (reference sequence). V was shortened by 7 bases and J by 7 bases, with 13 bases between the two germline ends. The CDR3 contains 13 residues.

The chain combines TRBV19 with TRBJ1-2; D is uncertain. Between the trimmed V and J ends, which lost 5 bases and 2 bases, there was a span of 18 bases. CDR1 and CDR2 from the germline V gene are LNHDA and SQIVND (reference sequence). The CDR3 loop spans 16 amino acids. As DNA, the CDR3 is TGTGCCAGTAGTCCTACCGAACTGCGGCAGAACTATGGCTACACCTTC. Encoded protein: CASSPTELRQNYGYTF. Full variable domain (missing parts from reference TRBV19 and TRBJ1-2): DGGITQSPKYLFRKEGQNVTLSCEQNLNHDAMYWYRQDPGQGLRLIYYSQIVNDFQKGDIAEGYSVSREKKESFPLTVTSAQKNPTAFYLCASSPTELRQNYGYTFGSGTRLTVV.

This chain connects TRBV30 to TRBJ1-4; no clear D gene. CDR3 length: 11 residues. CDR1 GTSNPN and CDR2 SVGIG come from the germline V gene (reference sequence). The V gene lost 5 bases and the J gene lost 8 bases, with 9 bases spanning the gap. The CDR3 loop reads CAWGETEKLFF. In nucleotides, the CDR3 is TGTGCCTGGGGGGAGACGGAAAAACTGTTTTTT.

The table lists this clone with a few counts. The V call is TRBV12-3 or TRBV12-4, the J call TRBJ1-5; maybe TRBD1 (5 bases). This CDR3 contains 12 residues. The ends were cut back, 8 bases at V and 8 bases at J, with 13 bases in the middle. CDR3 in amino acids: CASHSGGEPQHF. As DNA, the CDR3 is TGTGCCAGCCACAGTGGGGGGGAGCCCCAGCATTTT.

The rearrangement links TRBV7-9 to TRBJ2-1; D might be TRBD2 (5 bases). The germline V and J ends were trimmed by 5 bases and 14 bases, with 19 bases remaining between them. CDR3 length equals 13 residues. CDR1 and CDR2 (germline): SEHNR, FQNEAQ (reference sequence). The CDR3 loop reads CASSPQTTRSKFF. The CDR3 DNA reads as TGTGCCAGCAGCCCACAAACAACTAGGTCTAAGTTCTTC.

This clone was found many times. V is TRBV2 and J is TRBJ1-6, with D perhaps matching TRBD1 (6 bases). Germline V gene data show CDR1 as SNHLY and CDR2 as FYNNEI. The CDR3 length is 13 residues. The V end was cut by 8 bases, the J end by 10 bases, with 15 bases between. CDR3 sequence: CASGGQQESPLHF. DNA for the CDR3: TGTGCCAGCGGCGGACAGCAGGAATCACCCCTCCACTTT. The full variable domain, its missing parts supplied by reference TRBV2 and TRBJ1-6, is EPEVTQTPSHQVTQMGQEVILRCVPISNHLYFYWYRQILGQKVEFLVSFYNNEISEKSEIFDDQFSVERPDGSNFTLKIRSTKLEDSAMYFCASGGQQESPLHFGNGTRLTVT.

CDR3 in amino acids: CASSKGLSNRLNNSPLHF. The CDR3 bases are TGTGCCAGCAGCAAAGGCCTCTCGAACAGGCTCAATAATTCACCCCTCCACTTT. The chain recombines TRBV21-1 with TRBJ1-6; the D call TRBD1 from the table was never checked on the DNA. TRBV21-1 is deemed a pseudogene. This CDR3 has 18 amino acids.

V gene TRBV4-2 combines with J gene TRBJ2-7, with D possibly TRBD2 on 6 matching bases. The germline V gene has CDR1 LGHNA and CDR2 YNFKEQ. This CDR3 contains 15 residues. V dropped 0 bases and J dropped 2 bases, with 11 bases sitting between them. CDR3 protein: CASSQDLAATYEQYF. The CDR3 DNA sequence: TGTGCCAGCAGCCAAGATTTAGCGGCGACCTACGAGCAGTACTTC.

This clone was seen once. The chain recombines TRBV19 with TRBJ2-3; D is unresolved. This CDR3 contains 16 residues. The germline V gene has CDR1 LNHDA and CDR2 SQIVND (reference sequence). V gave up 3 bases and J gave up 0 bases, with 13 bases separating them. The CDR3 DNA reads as TGTGCCAGTAGTATTGGCGCAACTACTAGCACAGATACGCAGTATTTT. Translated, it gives CASSIGATTSTDTQYF.

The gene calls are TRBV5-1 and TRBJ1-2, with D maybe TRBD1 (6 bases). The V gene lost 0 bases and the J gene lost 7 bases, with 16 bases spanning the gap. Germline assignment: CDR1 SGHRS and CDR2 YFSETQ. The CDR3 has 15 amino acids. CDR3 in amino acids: CASSLVASQGVGYTF. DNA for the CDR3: TGCGCCAGCAGCTTGGTGGCCTCACAGGGTGTTGGCTACACCTTC.

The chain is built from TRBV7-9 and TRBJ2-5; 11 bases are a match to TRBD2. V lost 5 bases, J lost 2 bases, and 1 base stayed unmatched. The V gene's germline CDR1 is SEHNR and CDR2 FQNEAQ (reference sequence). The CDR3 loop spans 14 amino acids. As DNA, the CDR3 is TGTGCCAGCAGCACTAGCGGGGGTCAAGAGACCCAGTACTTC. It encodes CASSTSGGQETQYF.

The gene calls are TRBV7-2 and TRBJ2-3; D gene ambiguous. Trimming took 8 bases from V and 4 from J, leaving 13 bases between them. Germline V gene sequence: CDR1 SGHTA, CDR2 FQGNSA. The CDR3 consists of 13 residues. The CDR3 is CASGAPWADTQYF. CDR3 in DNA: TGTGCCAGCGGAGCTCCGTGGGCAGATACGCAGTATTTT.

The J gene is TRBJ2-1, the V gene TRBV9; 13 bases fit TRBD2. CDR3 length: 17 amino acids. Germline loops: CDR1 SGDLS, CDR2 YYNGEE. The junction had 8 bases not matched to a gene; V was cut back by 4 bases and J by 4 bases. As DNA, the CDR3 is TGTGCCAGCAGCCCTTCGACTAGCGGGGGGACTTACAATGAGCAGTTCTTC. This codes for CASSPSTSGGTYNEQFF.